The 26 T cell receptor beta chains given below trace back to one sample, sequenced in a study of shared clonotypes between healthy human individuals. TCRdb's table, derived via immunoSEQ multiplex PCR, lists solely in-frame clones and lacks some. This table holds around 1.1 million clones, roughly 80% found once. Sequencing was done on a sample of memory CD4+ T cells from PBMCs. Subset reported: CD45RA-negative fraction. Every receptor here comes from a young man in good health. Some clones in this sample may be carry-over from other donors' samples.

This chain uses TRBV7-2 with TRBJ1-4; TRBD1 agrees at 7 bases. V lost 6 bases and J lost 8; bases outside the gene matches: 6. There are 13 residues in the CDR3. From germline, CDR1 is SGHTA and CDR2 FQGNSA. In DNA form, the CDR3 reads TGTGCCAGCAGACAACAGGGGAACGAAAAACTGTTTTTT. Residues: CASRQQGNEKLFF.

The chain employs TRBV5-1 and TRBJ2-3, with 9 nucleotides matching TRBD2. Germline CDR1 SGHRS, CDR2 YFSETQ. The CDR3 length is 15 residues. Trimming at V came to 2 bases and at J to 8 bases, leaving 9 bases not matched to a gene. CDR3 bases: TGCGCCAGCAGCTTAGGGACTAGCAACGGTGCTACGCAGTATTTT. This gives the protein CASSLGTSNGATQYF.

The chain carries TRBV2 and TRBJ1-4; possibly TRBD1 for D (5 bases). CDR1 is SNHLY and CDR2 is FYNNEI in the germline V gene. The CDR3 extends over 15 amino acids. Between the trimmed V and J ends, which lost 5 bases and 0 bases, there was a span of 10 bases. The chain's CDR3 is CASSPAGTTNEKLFF. The CDR3 DNA reads TGTGCCAGCAGTCCGGCAGGGACAACTAATGAAAAACTGTTTTTT.

This clone was observed many times. The chain uses TRBV4-1 and TRBJ2-3; 9 bases fit TRBD2. The CDR3 is 16 residues long. V shed 5 bases, J shed 1 base, and the junction held 7 bases outside the gene matches. Germline V gene data show CDR1 as MGHRA and CDR2 as YSYEKL. CDR3 in amino acids: CASSSGAGGRTDTQYF. The CDR3 bases are TGCGCCAGCAGCTCAGGGGCGGGAGGGCGCACAGATACGCAGTATTTT.

The chain recombines TRBV9 with TRBJ2-1; 7 nucleotides line up with TRBD2. J lost 7 bases, V lost 0 bases, and 7 bases had no gene match. The CDR3 sequence is 15 residues long. The germline V gene encodes CDR1 SGDLS and CDR2 YYNGEE. The DNA of the CDR3 is TGTGCCAGCAGCGTAGGTGGACTAGGGGTTAATGAGCAGTTCTTC. Protein: CASSVGGLGVNEQFF.

J is TRBJ1-2 and V is TRBV12-5; tentatively, D is TRBD1 (6 bases). CDR3 length: 12 residues. CDR1 and CDR2 from the germline V gene are LGHNT and FRNRAP. V was clipped by 6 bases and J by 1 base, with 6 bases between them. In DNA form, the CDR3 reads TGTGCTAGTGGACAGGGTAACTATGGCTACACCTTC. This translates into CASGQGNYGYTF.

Notes on this clone: Other DNA sequences in this sample translate to the same CDR3. This chain links TRBV5-1 with TRBJ2-3, with D possibly being TRBD1 (6 bases). Trimming pared 0 bases from V and 4 bases from J, leaving 6 bases between. The CDR3 consists of 13 residues. Germline lookup yields CDR1 SGHRS and CDR2 YFSETQ. The CDR3 DNA is TGCGCCAGCAGCTTGGGGGGGCCAGATACGCAGTATTTT. Translation gives CASSLGGPDTQYF.

The V and J genes are TRBV2 and TRBJ2-7; D might be TRBD1 (5 bases). Trimming cost V 11 bases and J 0 bases, with 14 bases left between them. Germline values: CDR1 SNHLY, CDR2 FYNNEI. The CDR3 covers 13 residues. CDR3 in DNA: TGTGCCGGGGCAAAAGAAAGCTCCTACGAGCAGTACTTC. It is translated as CAGAKESSYEQYF.

The chain uses TRBV14 and TRBJ1-1; D gene unclear. Trimming removed 1 base at V and 2 bases at J, with 5 bases between. Looked up from germline, CDR1 is SGHDN and CDR2 is FVKESK. CDR3 size: 13 residues. The CDR3 coding sequence is TGTGCCAGCAGCCAAGGGATTAACACTGAAGCTTTCTTT. Translation gives CASSQGINTEAFF.

This clone appeared a few times. The chain joins TRBV5-1 to TRBJ1-1; a weak D match, TRBD1 (5 bases). The CDR3 has 19 residues. Germline lookup yields CDR1 SGHRS and CDR2 YFSETQ. The V end was cut by 4 bases, the J end by 3 bases, with 28 bases between. DNA for the CDR3: TGCGCCAGCAGCACAGAATATTACCGGGGACGCTCAAGGGACACTGAAGCTTTCTTT. It codes for CASSTEYYRGRSRDTEAFF.

This clone was observed a single time. DNA of the CDR3: TGTGCCAGCAGTTCTCTAGCGGGAGGGGACACAGATACGCAGTATTTT. This translates into CASSSLAGGDTDTQYF. The chain carries TRBV28 and TRBJ2-3; the match to TRBD2 covers 12 bases. With 4 bases clipped from V and 2 bases from J, the junction kept 4 bases outside the gene matches. Germline CDR1 reads MDHEN; CDR2 reads SYDVKM. The CDR3 totals 16 residues.

This clone was found many times. The chain joins TRBV7-2 to TRBJ2-3; D unclear. CDR1 is SGHTA, CDR2 FQGNSA, per germline. CDR3 length: 15 residues. The V end was cut by 1 base, the J end by 2 bases, with 10 bases between. CDR3 DNA sequence: TGTGCCAGCAGCTTAGACGGGCGGAACACAGATACGCAGTATTTT. It translates to CASSLDGRNTDTQYF.

A word on this clone: A much larger clone lies one base from this, so it may be a read error. The rearrangement uses TRBV11-2 and TRBJ2-7, with D possibly matching TRBD2 (6 bases). CDR1 is SGHAT, CDR2 FQNNGV, per germline. The CDR3 is 15 residues long. The CDR3 DNA is TGTGCCGGCAGCTTACGGGAGAAGGGCTCCTACGAGCAGTACTTC. Its protein product is CAGSLREKGSYEQYF.

The chain links TRBV27 to TRBJ2-7, with D perhaps assigned TRBD1 or TRBD2 (5 bases each). The length of the CDR3 is 13 residues. Germline CDR1 is MNHEY and CDR2 is SMNVEV (reference sequence). V was trimmed by 6 bases and J by 5 bases, leaving 14 bases between them. CDR3 sequence: CASRGPGPHEQYF. Written as DNA, the CDR3 is TGTGCCAGCAGGGGACCGGGACCCCACGAGCAGTACTTC.

V usage is TRBV2 and J usage is TRBJ2-5; TRBD1 agrees at 7 bases. The CDR3 totals 15 residues. Trimming took 6 bases from V and 5 from J; bases not matched to a gene: 12. CDR1 SNHLY and CDR2 FYNNEI come from the germline V gene. CDR3 sequence (DNA): TGTGCCAGCAGCGAGAACAGGGGTCTAGGGGAGACCCAGTACTTC. Encoded protein: CASSENRGLGETQYF.

The chain is built from TRBV2 and TRBJ1-1; D uncertain. CDR1 SNHLY and CDR2 FYNNEI come from the germline V gene. V lost 4 bases and J lost 5, with 14 bases in between. The CDR3 is made up of 14 amino acids. The CDR3 nucleotides read TGTGCCAGCAGTGGATTAGGAACGTATACTGAAGCTTTCTTT. Translation gives CASSGLGTYTEAFF.

The chain employs TRBV28 and TRBJ1-2; tentative D call: TRBD1 (6 bases). This CDR3 region has 19 residues. Germline CDR1 reads MDHEN; CDR2 reads SYDVKM. Trimming pared 4 bases from V and 4 bases from J, leaving 28 bases between. This CDR3 reads CASSSPVRRQDKGGYGYTF. CDR3 bases: TGTGCCAGCAGTTCCCCGGTCAGGCGACAGGATAAAGGGGGCTATGGCTACACCTTC.

The V call is TRBV18, the J call TRBJ2-7; 7 bases line up with TRBD1. The CDR3 is made up of 14 amino acids. CDR1 is KGHSH and CDR2 is LQKENI in the germline V gene. J gave up 2 bases and V 5 bases, and 6 bases lay outside the gene matches. Here the CDR3 DNA reads TGTGCCAGCTCAACCGGACAGGCCGCCTACGAGCAGTACTTC. It translates to CASSTGQAAYEQYF.

The rearrangement links TRBV7-9 to TRBJ2-1, with TRBD2 as a possible D gene (6 bases). This CDR3 comprises 16 residues. The germline CDR1 and CDR2 sequences are SEHNR and FQNEAQ (reference sequence). The V end was cut by 0 bases, the J end by 4 bases, with 13 bases between. CDR3 coding DNA: TGTGCCAGCAGCTTAGCCCTAATAGCGGAGTACAATGAGCAGTTCTTC. Translated: CASSLALIAEYNEQFF.

This clone was recorded only once. The sample contains more than one DNA sequence encoding this CDR3. The chain recombines TRBV9 with TRBJ2-1; D uncertain. Germline CDR1 reads SGDLS; CDR2 reads YYNGEE. V was clipped by 3 bases and J by 0 bases, with 4 bases between them. The CDR3 totals 13 residues. CDR3 sequence reads: CASSGYSYNEQFF. The CDR3 nucleotides read TGTGCCAGCAGCGGCTACTCCTACAATGAGCAGTTCTTC.

V gene TRBV11-2 combines with J gene TRBJ1-2; D possibly corresponds to TRBD1 (5 bases). The CDR3 sequence is 14 residues long. Germline V gene data show CDR1 as SGHAT and CDR2 as FQNNGV. V lost 1 base and J lost 5, with 11 bases in between. CDR3 sequence: CASSLAGPNYGYTF. CDR3 DNA: TGTGCCAGCAGCTTAGCGGGACCGAATTATGGCTACACCTTC.

The rearrangement links TRBV7-9 to TRBJ1-2, with no clear D. Trimming removed 5 bases from V and 8 bases from J, with 12 bases in between. The CDR3 runs 12 residues. Per germline, CDR1 SEHNR and CDR2 FQNEAQ (reference sequence). The CDR3 sequence: CASSRPSEGYTF. The CDR3 DNA follows: TGTGCCAGCAGCCGCCCGAGCGAAGGCTACACCTTC.

A note on this clone: At one end, the junction sequence differs from germline, possibly due to a read error. The chain couples TRBV29-1 to TRBJ1-2; no clear D gene. Germline V gives CDR1 SQVTM, CDR2 ANQGSEA. The CDR3 has 13 residues. The CDR3: CSVELALLGRVTF. The DNA of the CDR3 is TGCAGCGTTGAGTTGGCACTACTTGGGCGTGTTACTTTC. Supplemented by reference TRBV29-1 and TRBJ1-2, the full variable domain reads SAVISQKPSRDICQRGTSLTIQCQVDSQVTMMFWYRQQPGQSLTLIATANQGSEATYESGFVIDKFPISRPNLTFSTLTVSNMSPEDSSIYLCSVELALLGRVTFGSGTRLTVV.

This chain connects TRBV6-4 to TRBJ2-7; 9 bases are shared with TRBD1. The germline V gene has CDR1 MRHNA and CDR2 SNTAGT. The CDR3 has 15 residues. V shed 5 bases and J 7 bases; nucleotides not matched to a gene: 12. The CDR3 here is CASSFSGQGHGEQYF. The CDR3, as DNA: TGTGCCAGCAGTTTTTCGGGACAGGGACATGGGGAGCAGTACTTC.

The gene calls are TRBV7-3 and TRBJ2-7; 8 bases fit TRBD2. The V gene's germline CDR1 is SGHTA and CDR2 FQGTGA. CDR3 length equals 14 residues. With 6 bases clipped from V and 6 bases from J, the junction kept 10 bases outside the gene matches. This chain's CDR3 is CASRQTSDSAEQYF. CDR3 sequence (DNA): TGTGCCAGCAGACAGACTAGCGATAGTGCCGAGCAGTACTTC.

The chain couples TRBV10-3 to TRBJ1-3, with D possibly matching TRBD1 (6 bases). V lost 4 bases and J 4 bases, leaving 17 bases between the germline ends. This CDR3 spans 16 amino acids. Germline-derived CDR1 and CDR2 are ENHRY and SYGVKD. CDR3 in DNA: TGTGCCATCAGTGGGGGGCCGCGGGCCGCAGGAAACACCATATATTTT. This sequence encodes CAISGGPRAAGNTIYF.